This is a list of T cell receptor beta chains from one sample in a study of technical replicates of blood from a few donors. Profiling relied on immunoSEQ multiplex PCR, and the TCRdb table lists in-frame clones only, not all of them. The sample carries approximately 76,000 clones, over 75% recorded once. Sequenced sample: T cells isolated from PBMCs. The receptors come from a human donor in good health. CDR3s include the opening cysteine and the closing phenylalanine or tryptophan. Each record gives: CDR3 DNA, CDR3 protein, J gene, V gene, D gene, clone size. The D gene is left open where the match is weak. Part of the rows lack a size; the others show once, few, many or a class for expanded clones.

TGTGCCAGCATGGGGACAGGGGTTACCGGGGAGCTGTTTTTT,CASMGTGVTGELFF,TRBJ2-2,TRBV7-9,TRBD1,.
TGTGCCAGCAGCCGGACTAGCGGGAGGGGGGCAGATACGCAGTATTTT,CASSRTSGRGADTQYF,TRBJ2-3,TRBV9,TRBD2,.
TGTGCCAGCAGTTTAGGGCAGAACAATGAGCAGTTCTTC,CASSLGQNNEQFF,TRBJ2-1,TRBV27,.,.
TGTGCCAGCAGCTCCCGAGGGACTAATGAAAAACTGTTTTTT,CASSSRGTNEKLFF,TRBJ1-4,TRBV7-8,.,.
TGTGCCAGCAGCGTAGCCGCGCGCGGCTACACCTTC,CASSVAARGYTF,TRBJ1-2,TRBV9,.,.
TGTGCCAGCAGCGTATATGGAGGGGACACTGAAGCTTTCTTT,CASSVYGGDTEAFF,TRBJ1-1,TRBV9,.,.
TGCGCCAGCAGCTTCCAACAGGGACCCCTCTCCTACGAGCAGTACTTC,CASSFQQGPLSYEQYF,TRBJ2-7,TRBV5-1,.,once
TGTGCCAGCAGTTACCGCGCGGGACAGGGTACCTACGAGCAGTACTTC,CASSYRAGQGTYEQYF,TRBJ2-7,TRBV6-6,TRBD1,.
TGTGCCAGCAGTGAAACGAGGAACTCTGGAAACACCATATATTTT,CASSETRNSGNTIYF,TRBJ1-3,TRBV2,.,.
TGTGCCAGCAGTTCACAACTAAAAGATACGCAGTATTTT,CASSSQLKDTQYF,TRBJ2-3,TRBV27,.,.
TGCGCCAGCAGCTTATATAACCCGGGACTAGGGAATGAGCAGTTCTTC,CASSLYNPGLGNEQFF,TRBJ2-1,TRBV5-1,TRBD2,.
TGTGCCAGCAGCGTAGAGTATCCGGCTAGCCCCCCTAATGAGCAGTTCTTC,CASSVEYPASPPNEQFF,TRBJ2-1,TRBV9,.,.
TGTGCCAGCAGGGACGGGGGAGGGTACACTGAAGCTTTCTTT,CASRDGGGYTEAFF,TRBJ1-1,TRBV2,.,.
TGTGCCAGAAGGACTGACAATGAGCAGTTCTTC,CARRTDNEQFF,TRBJ2-1,TRBV6-9,.,.
TGTGCCTGGAGGCGGGGGGCCTTCACCGGGGAGCTGTTTTTT,CAWRRGAFTGELFF,TRBJ2-2,TRBV30,TRBD2,.
TGTGCCAGTAAACTTGACAGGGCGGCCTATGGCTACACCTTC,CASKLDRAAYGYTF,TRBJ1-2,TRBV19,TRBD1,.
TGTGCCAGCAGCCGCTACAATGAGCAGTTCTTC,CASSRYNEQFF,TRBJ2-1,TRBV5-8,.,.
TGCAGTGCTCGGACAGTCTATGGCTACACCTTC,CSARTVYGYTF,TRBJ1-2,TRBV20-1,.,.
TGTGCCAGCAGTTGGGCTGACAGCAATCAGCCCCAGCATTTT,CASSWADSNQPQHF,TRBJ1-5,TRBV27,.,.
TGCGCCAGCAGCTCGGGGGACAGGACCTTCTATGGCTACACCTTC,CASSSGDRTFYGYTF,TRBJ1-2,TRBV5-1,TRBD1,.
TGCGCCAGCAGTGAGCTGGCGGGGGAGACGTATTTT,CASSELAGETYF,TRBJ2-3,TRBV10-2,TRBD2,.
TGTGCCAGAAGCCTCAAAGGGGGAACTAAAGAGACCCAGTACTTC,CARSLKGGTKETQYF,TRBJ2-5,TRBV5-3,.,.